This TCR beta chain was documented in a study of blood T cell repertoires in COVID-19. Study overall: COVID-19 samples collected from the United States, Italy and Spain covered acute and convalescent phases. T cells, B-cell-depleted T cells, or PBMCs supplied cDNA or gDNA.

The ends were cut back, 5 bases at V and 5 bases at J, with 15 bases in the middle. This CDR3 is built from 14 residues. From germline, CDR1 is MDHEN and CDR2 SYDVKM. Authors' data handling: Estimation of nucleated cell counts was performed using reference gene primer amplification. Clones were sequenced by immunoSEQ multiplex PCR, and TCRdb holds only the in-frame ones, with some missing. The V and J calls and clone size were taken over from that table, and D and trimming were inferred from the DNA. The sample has fewer than 250,000 clones, about 83% seen once. Material for sequencing was peripheral blood. The chain joins TRBV28 to TRBJ2-5; perhaps TRBD1 as D (8 bases). The origin of this receptor is a human donor in a cohort sampled during active COVID-19. The CDR3 DNA follows: TGTGCCAGCAGTGAAACAGGGGGGGGCGAGACCCAGTACTTC. Translating gives CASSETGGGETQYF.